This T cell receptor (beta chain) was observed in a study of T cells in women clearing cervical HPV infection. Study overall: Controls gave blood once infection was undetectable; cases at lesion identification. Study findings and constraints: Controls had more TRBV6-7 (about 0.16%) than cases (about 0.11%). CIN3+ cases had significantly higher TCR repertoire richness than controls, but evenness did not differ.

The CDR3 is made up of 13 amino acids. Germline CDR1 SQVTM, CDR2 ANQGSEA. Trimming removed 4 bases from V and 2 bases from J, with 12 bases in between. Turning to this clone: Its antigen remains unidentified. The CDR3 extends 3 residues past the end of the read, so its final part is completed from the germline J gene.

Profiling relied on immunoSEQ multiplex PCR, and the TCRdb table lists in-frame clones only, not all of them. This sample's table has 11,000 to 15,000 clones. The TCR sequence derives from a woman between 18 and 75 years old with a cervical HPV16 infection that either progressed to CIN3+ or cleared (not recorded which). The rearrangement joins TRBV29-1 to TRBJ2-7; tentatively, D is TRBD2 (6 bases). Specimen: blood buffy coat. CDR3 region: CSVVGDSPYEQYF. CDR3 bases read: TGCAGCGTTGTTGGGGACTCACCCTACGAG.